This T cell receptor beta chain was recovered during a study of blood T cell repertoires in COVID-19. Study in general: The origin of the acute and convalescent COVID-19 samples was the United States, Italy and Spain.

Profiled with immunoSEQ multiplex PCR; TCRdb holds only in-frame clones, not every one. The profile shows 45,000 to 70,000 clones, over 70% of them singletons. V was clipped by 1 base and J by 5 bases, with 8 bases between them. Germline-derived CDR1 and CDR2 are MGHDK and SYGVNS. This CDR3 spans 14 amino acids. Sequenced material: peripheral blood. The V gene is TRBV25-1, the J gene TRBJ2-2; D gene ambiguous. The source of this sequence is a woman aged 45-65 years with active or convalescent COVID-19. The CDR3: CASSEFAGTGELFF. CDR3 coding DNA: TGTGCCAGCAGTGAATTTGCCGGGACCGGGGAGCTGTTTTTT. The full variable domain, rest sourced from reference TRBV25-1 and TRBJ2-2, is EADIYQTPRYLVIGTGKKITLECSQTMGHDKMYWYQQDPGMELHLIHYSYGVNSTEKGDLSSESTVSRIRTEHFPLTLESARPSHTSQYLCASSEFAGTGELFFGEGSRLTVL.